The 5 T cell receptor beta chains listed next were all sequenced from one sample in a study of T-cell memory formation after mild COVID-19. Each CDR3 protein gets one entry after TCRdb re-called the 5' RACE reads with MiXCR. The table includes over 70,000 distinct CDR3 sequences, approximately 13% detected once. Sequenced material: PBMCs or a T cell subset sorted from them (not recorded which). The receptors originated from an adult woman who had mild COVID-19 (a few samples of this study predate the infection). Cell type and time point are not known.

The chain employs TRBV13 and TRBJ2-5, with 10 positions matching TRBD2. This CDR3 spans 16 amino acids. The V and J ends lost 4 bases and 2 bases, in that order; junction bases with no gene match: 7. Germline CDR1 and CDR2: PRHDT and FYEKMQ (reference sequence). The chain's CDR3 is CASSSLSSGGQETQYF. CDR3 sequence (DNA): TGTGCCAGCAGCTCATTGTCTAGCGGGGGTCAAGAGACCCAGTACTTC.

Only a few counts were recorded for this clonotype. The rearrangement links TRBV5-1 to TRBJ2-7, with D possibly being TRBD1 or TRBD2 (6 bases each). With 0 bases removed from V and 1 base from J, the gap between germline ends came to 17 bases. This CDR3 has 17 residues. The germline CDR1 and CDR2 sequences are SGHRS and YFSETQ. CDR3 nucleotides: TGCGCCAGCAGCTTGGTGGCGGGACATGGCTTGTCCTACGAGCAGTACTTC. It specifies CASSLVAGHGLSYEQYF.

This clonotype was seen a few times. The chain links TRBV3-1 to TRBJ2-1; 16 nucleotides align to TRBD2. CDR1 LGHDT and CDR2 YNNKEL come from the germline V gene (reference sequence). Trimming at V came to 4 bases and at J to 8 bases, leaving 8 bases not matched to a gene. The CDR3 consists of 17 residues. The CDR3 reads CASSPGTSGGAMDEQFF. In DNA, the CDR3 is TGTGCCAGCAGCCCCGGGACTAGCGGGGGGGCAATGGATGAGCAGTTCTTC.

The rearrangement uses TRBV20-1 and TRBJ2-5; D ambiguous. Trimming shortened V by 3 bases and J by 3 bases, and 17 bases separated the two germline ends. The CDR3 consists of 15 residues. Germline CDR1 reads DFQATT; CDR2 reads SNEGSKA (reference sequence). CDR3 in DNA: TGCAGTGCTAGCCCCAGGACGGACCTTAAAGAGACCCAGTACTTC. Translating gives CSASPRTDLKETQYF.

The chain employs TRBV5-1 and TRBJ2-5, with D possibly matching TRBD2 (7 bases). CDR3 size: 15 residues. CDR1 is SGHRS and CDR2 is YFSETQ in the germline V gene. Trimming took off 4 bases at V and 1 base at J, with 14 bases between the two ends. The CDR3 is CASSQGTTTQETQYF. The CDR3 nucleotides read TGCGCCAGCAGCCAGGGGACTACCACCCAAGAGACCCAGTACTTC.